This T cell receptor beta chain was captured by sequencing in a study of cytomegalovirus exposure and HLA in healthy donors. Use of 60 Vbeta and 13 Jbeta primers characterized the PCR. Only in-frame clones appear in the TCRdb table, and some are missing; sequencing was by immunoSEQ multiplex PCR. The sample gives roughly 120,000 clones, around four fifths of which show up once; approximately 1% is in the top ten. The CDR3 is 15 residues long. Germline CDR1 and CDR2: MDHEN and SYDVKM. V dropped 7 bases and J dropped 5; count of bases not matched to a gene: 11. The rearrangement joins TRBV28 to TRBJ2-1, with 7 positions matching TRBD1. This TCR was recovered from a human donor in good health. Sequenced input: PBMCs. This chain's CDR3 is CASTSAGTDHNEQFF. The CDR3 coding sequence is TGTGCCAGCACCTCCGCCGGGACAGACCACAATGAGCAGTTCTTC.